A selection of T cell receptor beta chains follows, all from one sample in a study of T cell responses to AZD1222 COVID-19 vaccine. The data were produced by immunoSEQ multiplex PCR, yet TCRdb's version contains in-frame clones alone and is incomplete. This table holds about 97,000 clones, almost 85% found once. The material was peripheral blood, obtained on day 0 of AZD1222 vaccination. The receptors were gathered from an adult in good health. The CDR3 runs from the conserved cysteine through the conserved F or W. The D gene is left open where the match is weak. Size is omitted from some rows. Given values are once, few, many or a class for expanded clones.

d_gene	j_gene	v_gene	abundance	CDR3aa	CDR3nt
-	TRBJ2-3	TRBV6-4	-	CASSESVQDTQYF	TGTGCCAGCAGTGAGTCGGTACAAGATACGCAGTATTTT
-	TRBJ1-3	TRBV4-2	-	CASSQDLPEFGRGRSGNTIYF	TGTGCCAGCAGCCAAGACCTCCCTGAGTTTGGGCGGGGACGATCTGGAAACACCATATATTTT
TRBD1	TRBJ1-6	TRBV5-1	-	CASSPPGQGNSPLHF	TGCGCCAGCAGCCCCCCCGGACAGGGCAATTCACCCCTCCACTTT
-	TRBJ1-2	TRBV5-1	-	CASSPTGGDYGYTF	TGCGCCAGCAGCCCTACTGGGGGTGACTATGGCTACACCTTC
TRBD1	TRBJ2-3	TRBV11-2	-	CASSLTGWADTQYF	TGTGCCAGCAGCTTGACAGGGTGGGCAGATACGCAGTATTTT
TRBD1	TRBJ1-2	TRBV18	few	CASSQRTGSNYGYTF	TGTGCCAGCTCACAAAGGACAGGCTCTAACTATGGCTACACCTTC
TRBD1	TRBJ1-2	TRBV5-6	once	CASSPRQGWGHGYTF	TGTGCCAGCAGCCCTAGACAGGGTTGGGGACATGGCTACACCTTC
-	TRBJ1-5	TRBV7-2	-	CASSSRQGNQPQHF	TGTGCCAGCAGCTCCAGACAGGGCAATCAGCCCCAGCATTTT
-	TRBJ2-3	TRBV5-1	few	CASSLRLFDTQYF	TGCGCCAGCAGCCTCCGACTATTTGATACGCAGTATTTT
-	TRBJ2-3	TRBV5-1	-	CATRRANPITDTQYF	TGCGCCACCCGGAGGGCAAATCCCATCACAGATACGCAGTATTTT
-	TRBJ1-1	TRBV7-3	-	CASSPTANTEAFF	TGTGCCAGCAGCCCGACAGCTAACACTGAAGCTTTCTTT
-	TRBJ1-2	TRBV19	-	CATQRGNYGYTF	TGTGCCACCCAGCGGGGAAACTATGGCTACACCTTC
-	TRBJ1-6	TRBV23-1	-	CASSHTDSSNSPLHF	TGCGCCAGCAGTCATACGGACTCTAGTAATTCACCCCTCCACTTT
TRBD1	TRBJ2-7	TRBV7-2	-	CASSRQGALEQYF	TGTGCCAGCTCCCGCCAGGGGGCGTTAGAGCAGTACTTC
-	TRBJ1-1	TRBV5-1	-	CASSFGTGILNTEAFF	TGCGCCAGCAGCTTCGGGACGGGAATCTTGAACACTGAAGCTTTCTTT
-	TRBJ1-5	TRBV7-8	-	CASSFRATPGAGSNQPQHF	TGTGCCAGCAGCTTCCGTGCGACCCCGGGGGCGGGTAGCAATCAGCCCCAGCATTTT
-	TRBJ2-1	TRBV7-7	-	CASSSLPSDSYNEQFF	TGTGCTAGCAGCTCCCTCCCTAGCGACTCCTACAATGAGCAGTTCTTC
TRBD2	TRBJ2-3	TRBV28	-	CASGPGQGLAADTQYF	TGTGCCAGCGGCCCGGGACAGGGACTAGCGGCAGATACGCAGTATTTT
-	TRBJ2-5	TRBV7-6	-	CASSSQGRLGSQETQYF	TGTGCCAGCAGCTCTCAGGGTCGATTGGGTAGCCAAGAGACCCAGTACTTC
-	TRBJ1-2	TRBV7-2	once	CASSLGGRFDYGYTF	TGTGCCAGCAGCTTAGGGGGCAGATTCGACTATGGCTACACCTTC
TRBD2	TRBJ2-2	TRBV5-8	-	CASSLRASGGAGELFF	TGTGCCAGCAGCTTGAGGGCTAGCGGAGGGGCCGGGGAGCTGTTTTTT
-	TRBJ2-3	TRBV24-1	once	CATSDSTSVSSDTQYF	TGTGCCACCAGTGATTCAACATCTGTAAGTTCAGATACGCAGTATTTT
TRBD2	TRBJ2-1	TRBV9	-	CASSVVSGSYNEQFF	TGTGCCAGCAGCGTAGTAAGCGGGAGTTACAATGAGCAGTTCTTC
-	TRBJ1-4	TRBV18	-	CASSPQGKGANEKLFF	TGTGCCAGCTCACCCCAGGGGAAGGGAGCTAATGAAAAACTGTTTTTT
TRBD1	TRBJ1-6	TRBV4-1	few	CASSHGRTGANSPLHF	TGCGCCAGCAGCCACGGTCGGACAGGGGCTAATTCACCCCTCCACTTT
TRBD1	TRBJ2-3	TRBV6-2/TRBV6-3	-	CASSYDRGLPDTQYF	TGTGCCAGCAGTTACGACAGGGGTTTGCCAGATACGCAGTATTTT
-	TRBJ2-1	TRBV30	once	CAWKAPGANEQFF	TGTGCCTGGAAGGCCCCCGGGGCCAATGAGCAGTTCTTC
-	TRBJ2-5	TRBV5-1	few	CASSFSGSQETQYF	TGCGCCAGCAGCTTCTCGGGCTCCCAAGAGACCCAGTACTTC
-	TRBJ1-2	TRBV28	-	CASSLMGMGYTF	TGTGCCAGCAGTTTGATGGGGATGGGCTACACCTTC
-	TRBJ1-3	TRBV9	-	CASSVEEGGRTLSSGNTIYF	TGTGCCAGCAGCGTAGAAGAGGGGGGCCGGACCCTGAGCTCTGGAAACACCATATATTTT
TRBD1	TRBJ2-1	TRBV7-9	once	CASSRDRGTWDEQFF	TGTGCCAGCAGCCGGGACAGGGGGACCTGGGATGAGCAGTTCTTC
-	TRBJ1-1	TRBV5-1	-	CASSLLGVNTEAFF	TGCGCCAGCAGCTTGTTGGGGGTGAACACTGAAGCTTTCTTT
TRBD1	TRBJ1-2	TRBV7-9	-	CASSLDGDRFPRGTF	TGTGCCAGCAGCTTAGACGGGGACAGGTTTCCCCGGGGCACCTTC
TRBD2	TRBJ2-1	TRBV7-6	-	CASSSLASGDYNEQFF	TGTGCCAGCAGCTCGCTGGCTAGCGGGGATTACAATGAGCAGTTCTTC
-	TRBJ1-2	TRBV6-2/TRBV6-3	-	CASSYVGAGYGYTF	TGTGCCAGCAGTTACGTCGGGGCAGGGTATGGCTACACCTTC
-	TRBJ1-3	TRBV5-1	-	CASSLEVSGGGNTIYF	TGCGCCAGCAGCTTGGAGGTTTCGGGGGGCGGAAACACCATATATTTT
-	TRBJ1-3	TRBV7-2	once	CASSLEGQIRSGNTIYF	TGTGCCAGCAGCTTAGAGGGGCAGATTCGCTCTGGAAACACCATATATTTT
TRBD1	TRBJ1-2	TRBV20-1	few	CSARSGGQAGF	TGCAGTGCTAGATCAGGGGGGCAGGCAGGCTTC
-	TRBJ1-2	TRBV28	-	CASSLPPVGYGYTF	TGTGCCAGCAGTTTACCCCCGGTGGGGTATGGCTACACCTTC
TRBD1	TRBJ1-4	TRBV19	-	CASSMGQGNEKLFF	TGTGCCAGTAGTATGGGACAGGGGAATGAAAAACTGTTTTTT
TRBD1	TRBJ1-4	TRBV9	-	CASSVDGQGATNEKLFF	TGTGCCAGCAGCGTAGATGGACAGGGGGCAACTAATGAAAAACTGTTTTTT
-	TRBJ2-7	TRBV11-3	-	CASSLQGITEQYF	TGTGCCAGCAGCTTGCAGGGGATCACCGAGCAGTACTTC
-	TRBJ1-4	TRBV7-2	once	CASSKVGGMNEKLFF	TGTGCCAGCTCAAAAGTGGGGGGAATGAATGAAAAACTGTTTTTT
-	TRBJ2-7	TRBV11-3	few	CASSSPWTLEGEQYF	TGTGCCAGCAGCTCACCGTGGACTCTAGAGGGCGAGCAGTACTTC
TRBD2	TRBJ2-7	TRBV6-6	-	CASSRLAGEGEQYF	TGTGCCAGCAGCCGACTAGCGGGAGAAGGCGAGCAGTACTTC
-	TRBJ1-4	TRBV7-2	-	CASSPTGGEYEKLFF	TGTGCCAGCAGCCCCACCGGGGGCGAATATGAAAAACTGTTTTTT
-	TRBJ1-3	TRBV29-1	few	CSATVSSGNTIYF	TGCAGCGCTACGGTGAGCTCTGGAAACACCATATATTTT
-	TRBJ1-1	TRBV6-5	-	CASIGRLEAFF	TGTGCCAGCATCGGACGGCTTGAAGCTTTCTTT
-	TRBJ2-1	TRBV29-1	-	CSAWGTVNEQFF	TGCAGCGCATGGGGGACCGTAAATGAGCAGTTCTTC
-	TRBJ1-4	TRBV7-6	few	CASSLEAGPRLKLFF	TGTGCCAGCAGCTTAGAGGCAGGTCCACGTTTGAAACTGTTTTTT
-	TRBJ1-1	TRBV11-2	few	CASSVGRNTEAFF	TGTGCCAGCAGCGTGGGACGGAACACTGAAGCTTTCTTT
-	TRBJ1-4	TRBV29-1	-	CSVGQTGLATNEKLFF	TGCAGCGTTGGTCAGACAGGCCTTGCAACTAATGAAAAACTGTTTTTT
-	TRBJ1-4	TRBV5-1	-	CASSRGGGSEKLFF	TGCGCCAGCAGCCGTGGGGGAGGGAGTGAAAAACTGTTTTTT
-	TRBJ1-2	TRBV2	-	CASSDNGKGNGYTF	TGTGCCAGCAGTGACAACGGAAAGGGTAATGGCTACACCTTC
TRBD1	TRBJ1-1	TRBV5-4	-	CASSLGTGGNTEAFF	TGTGCCAGCAGCTTAGGGACAGGCGGGAACACTGAAGCTTTCTTT